Sequencing of this TCR beta chain was carried out in a study of beta chain features in type 1 diabetes. General study findings and limits: In all four CD4+ subsets, TCRB CDR3 length was significantly, moderately reduced in type 1 diabetes.

Expressed TCRB transcripts were sequenced after all isolated RNA was converted to cDNA. Profiling relied on immunoSEQ multiplex PCR, and the TCRdb table lists in-frame clones only, not all of them. This table has hundreds of thousands of clones, over 25% appearing once. The germline V gene has CDR1 SGDLS and CDR2 YYNGEE. Trimming removed 0 bases from V and 2 bases from J, with 8 bases in between. The CDR3 has 14 amino acids. As to this clone: Antigen: not known.

Averaging about 100 mL, one heparinised blood draw was given by each donor. Using CD45RO/CCR7/CD25/CD127/CD95/CD27, CD4+ naive, central memory, regulatory and stem cell-like memory cells were sorted. The clonotype was recovered from a man in his late teens or twenties in good health. The sequenced material came from naive CD4+ T cells from blood. This chain joins TRBV9 and TRBJ1-2; D not resolved. CDR3 region: CASSVDGGNYGYTF. The CDR3 nucleotides read TGTGCCAGCAGCGTAGATGGCGGCAACTATGGCTACACCTTC.